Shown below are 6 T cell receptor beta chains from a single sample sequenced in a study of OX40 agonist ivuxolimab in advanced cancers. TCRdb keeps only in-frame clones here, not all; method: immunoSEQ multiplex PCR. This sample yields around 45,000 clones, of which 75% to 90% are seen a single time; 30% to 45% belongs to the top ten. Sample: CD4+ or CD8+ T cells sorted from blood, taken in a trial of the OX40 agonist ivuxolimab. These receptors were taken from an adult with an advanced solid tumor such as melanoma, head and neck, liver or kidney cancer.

CDR3 in DNA: TGTGCCAGTAGTATAGGGAGCAGGGGCACAGATACGCAGTATTTT. This gives the protein CASSIGSRGTDTQYF. This chain uses TRBV19 with TRBJ2-3; the D gene is possibly TRBD1 (5 bases). CDR3 length: 15 residues. Trimming took off 1 base at V and 1 base at J, with 9 bases between the two ends. Germline-derived CDR1 and CDR2 are LNHDA and SQIVND (reference sequence).

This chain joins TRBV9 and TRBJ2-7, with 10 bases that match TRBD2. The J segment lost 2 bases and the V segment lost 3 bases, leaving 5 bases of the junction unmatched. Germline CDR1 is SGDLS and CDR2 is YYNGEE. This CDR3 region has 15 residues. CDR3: CASSAGLAETYEQYF. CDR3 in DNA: TGTGCCAGCAGCGCCGGACTAGCGGAGACCTACGAGCAGTACTTC.

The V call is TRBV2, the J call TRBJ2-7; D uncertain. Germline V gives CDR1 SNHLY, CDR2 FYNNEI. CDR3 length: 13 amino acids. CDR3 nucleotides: TGTGCGACAAGTGGAGACGACTCCTACGAGCAGTACTTC. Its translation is CATSGDDSYEQYF.

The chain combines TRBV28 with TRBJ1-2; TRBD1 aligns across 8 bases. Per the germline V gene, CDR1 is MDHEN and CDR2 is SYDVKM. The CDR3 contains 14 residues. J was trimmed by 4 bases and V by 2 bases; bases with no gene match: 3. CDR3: CASSLGRGPYGYTF. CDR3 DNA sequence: TGTGCCAGCAGTTTAGGCAGGGGGCCCTATGGCTACACCTTC.

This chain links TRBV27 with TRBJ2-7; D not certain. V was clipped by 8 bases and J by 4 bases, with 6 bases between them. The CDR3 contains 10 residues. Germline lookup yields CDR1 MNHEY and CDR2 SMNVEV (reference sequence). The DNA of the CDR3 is TGTGCCAGCGTGGGATACGAGCAGTACTTC. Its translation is CASVGYEQYF.

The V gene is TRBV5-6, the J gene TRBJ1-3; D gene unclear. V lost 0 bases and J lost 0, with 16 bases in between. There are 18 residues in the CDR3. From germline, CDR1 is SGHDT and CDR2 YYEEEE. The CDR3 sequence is CASSLVGELPTSGNTIYF. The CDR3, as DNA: TGTGCCAGCAGCTTGGTCGGGGAACTCCCAACCTCTGGAAACACCATATATTTT.